The rows below give T cell receptor beta chains drawn from one sample of a study of OX40 agonist ivuxolimab in advanced cancers. The data were produced by immunoSEQ multiplex PCR, yet TCRdb's version contains in-frame clones alone and is incomplete. Seen here are tens of thousands of clones, about nine tenths observed once, and the top ten hold 0.7% to 1%. The sample in question was CD4+ or CD8+ T cells sorted from blood, obtained in a trial of the OX40 agonist ivuxolimab. The receptors shown here come from an adult with an advanced solid tumor such as melanoma, head and neck, liver or kidney cancer. Each CDR3 is given with its conserved first and last residue. D genes are given only for firm matches. Rows give clone size only sometimes, using once, few, many, or a class for an expanded clone.

clone size,D gene,J gene,V gene,CDR3 protein,CDR3 DNA
.,TRBD2,TRBJ2-1,TRBV11-2,CASSFLAGGNEQFF,TGTGCCAGCAGCTTTCTAGCGGGAGGCAATGAGCAGTTCTTC
.,.,TRBJ2-7,TRBV5-1,CASRWTASSYEQYF,TGCGCCAGCCGATGGACGGCGAGCTCCTACGAGCAGTACTTC
.,.,TRBJ1-1,TRBV18,CASSPQEVRDGTEAFF,TGTGCCAGCTCACCACAGGAAGTCAGGGACGGCACTGAAGCTTTCTTT
.,.,TRBJ2-5,TRBV11-2,CASSRDTSSKAQYF,TGTGCCAGCAGTCGGGACACCTCCTCTAAGGCCCAGTACTTC
once,TRBD1,TRBJ1-5,TRBV9,CASSRTGSSNQPQHF,TGTGCCAGCAGCAGGACAGGGTCCAGCAATCAGCCCCAGCATTTT
.,.,TRBJ2-5,TRBV11-2,CASSSTKTQYF,TGTGCCAGCAGCTCAACCAAAACCCAGTACTTC
.,TRBD1,TRBJ2-5,TRBV19,CASRGQGGTQYF,TGTGCCAGTAGGGGACAGGGAGGGACCCAGTACTTC
.,.,TRBJ2-7,TRBV23-1,CASSQRPRVVVYEQYF,TGCGCCAGCAGTCAACGGCCACGCGTAGTGGTCTACGAGCAGTACTTC
once,.,TRBJ1-1,TRBV18,CASSPLSGQTNTEAFF,TGTGCCAGCTCACCATTAAGTGGTCAGACAAACACTGAAGCTTTCTTT
.,.,TRBJ2-3,TRBV6-1,CASSDGQYTDTQYF,TGTGCCAGCAGTGACGGACAGTACACAGATACGCAGTATTTT
.,.,TRBJ2-7,TRBV7-9,CASRGDGYEQYF,TGTGCCAGCCGGGGAGATGGCTACGAGCAGTACTTC
.,.,TRBJ2-2,TRBV5-6,CASSLAGSSVGELFF,TGTGCCAGCAGCTTGGCCGGCAGTTCGGTCGGGGAGCTGTTTTTT
.,.,TRBJ2-5,TRBV4-1,CASSPCTGGVETQYF,TGCGCCAGCAGCCCATGTACAGGGGGGGTAGAGACCCAGTACTTC
few,.,TRBJ2-5,TRBV18,CASSPLVGKETQYF,TGTGCCAGCTCACCCCTGGTGGGTAAGGAGACCCAGTACTTC
.,TRBD1,TRBJ2-7,TRBV9,CASSVGQGGPYEQYF,TGTGCCAGCAGCGTAGGACAGGGGGGTCCCTACGAGCAGTACTTC
once,.,TRBJ2-7,TRBV5-1,CASRISGEQYF,TGCGCCAGCCGGATCTCTGGAGAGCAGTACTTC
once,.,TRBJ2-3,TRBV6-1,CASSERRNTDTQYF,TGTGCCAGCAGTGAAAGGCGGAACACAGATACGCAGTATTTT
.,TRBD1,TRBJ1-5,TRBV6-5,CASSFRDRGDQPQHF,TGTGCCAGCAGTTTCCGGGACAGGGGCGATCAGCCCCAGCATTTT
.,.,TRBJ2-1,TRBV28,CASHSRSVNEQFF,TGTGCCAGCCATAGCCGGTCAGTCAATGAGCAGTTCTTC
once,.,TRBJ2-5,TRBV5-8,CASSHPPGEETQYF,TGTGCCAGCAGCCATCCACCCGGGGAAGAGACCCAGTACTTC
.,.,TRBJ2-2,TRBV28,CASSSGQNTGELFF,TGTGCCAGCAGCTCGGGACAGAACACCGGGGAGCTGTTTTTT
few,.,TRBJ1-5,TRBV19,CASSPAPGIPYQPQHF,TGTGCCAGTAGTCCCGCCCCAGGGATCCCCTATCAGCCCCAGCATTTT
.,.,TRBJ2-3,TRBV12-2,CASRSWVYTQTDTQYF,TGTGCAAGTCGCTCCTGGGTCTACACCCAAACAGATACGCAGTATTTT
.,.,TRBJ2-1,TRBV6-5,CASSYLATDNEQFF,TGTGCCAGCAGCTACCTAGCGACGGACAATGAGCAGTTCTTC
.,TRBD1,TRBJ1-5,TRBV28,CASSPRDRANQPQHF,TGTGCCAGCAGTCCCCGGGACAGGGCAAATCAGCCCCAGCATTTT
.,.,TRBJ1-3,TRBV30,CAWSAAGNTIYF,TGTGCCTGGAGTGCCGCCGGAAACACCATATATTTT